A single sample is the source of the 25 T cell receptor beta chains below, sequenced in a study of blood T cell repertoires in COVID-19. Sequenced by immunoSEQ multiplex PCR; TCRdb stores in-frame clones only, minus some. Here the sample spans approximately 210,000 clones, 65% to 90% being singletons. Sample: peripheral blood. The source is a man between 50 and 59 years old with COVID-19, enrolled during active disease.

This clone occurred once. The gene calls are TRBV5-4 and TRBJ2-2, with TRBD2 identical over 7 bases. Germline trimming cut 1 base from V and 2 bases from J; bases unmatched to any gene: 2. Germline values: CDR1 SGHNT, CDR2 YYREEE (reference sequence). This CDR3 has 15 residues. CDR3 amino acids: CASSLPGGNTGELFF. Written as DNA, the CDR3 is TGTGCCAGCAGCTTGCCGGGGGGTAACACCGGGGAGCTGTTTTTT.

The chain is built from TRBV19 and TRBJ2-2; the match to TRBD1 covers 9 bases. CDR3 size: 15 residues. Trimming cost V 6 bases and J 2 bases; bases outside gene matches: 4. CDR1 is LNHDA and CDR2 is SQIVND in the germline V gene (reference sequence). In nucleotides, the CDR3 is TGTGCCAGTAGGCGGACAGGGGAAAACACCGGGGAGCTGTTTTTT. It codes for CASRRTGENTGELFF.

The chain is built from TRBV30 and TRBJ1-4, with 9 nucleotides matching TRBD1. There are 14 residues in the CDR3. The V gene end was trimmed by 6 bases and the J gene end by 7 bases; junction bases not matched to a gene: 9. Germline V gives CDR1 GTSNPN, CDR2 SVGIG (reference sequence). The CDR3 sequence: CACSQGARVEKLFF. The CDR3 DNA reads TGTGCCTGTTCACAGGGGGCGCGGGTTGAAAAACTGTTTTTT. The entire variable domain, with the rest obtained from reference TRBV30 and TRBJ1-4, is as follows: SQTIHQWPATLVQPVGSPLSLECTVEGTSNPNLYWYRQAAGRGLQLLFYSVGIGQISSEVPQNLSASRPQDRQFILSSKKLLLSDSGFYLCACSQGARVEKLFFGSGTQLSVL.

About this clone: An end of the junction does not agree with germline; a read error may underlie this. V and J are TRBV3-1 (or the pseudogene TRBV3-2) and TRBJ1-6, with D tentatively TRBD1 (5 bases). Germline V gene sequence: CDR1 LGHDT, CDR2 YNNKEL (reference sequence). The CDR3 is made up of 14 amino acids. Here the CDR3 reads CASSQGSGLSPLHF. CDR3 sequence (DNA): TGTGCCAGCAGTCAAGGCTCAGGGTTATCACCCCTCCACTTT.

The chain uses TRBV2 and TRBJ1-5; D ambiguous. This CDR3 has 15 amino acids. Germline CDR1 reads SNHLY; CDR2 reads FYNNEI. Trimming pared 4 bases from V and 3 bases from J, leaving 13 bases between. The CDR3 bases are TGTGCCAGCAGTGTGTTGGGCAGGAACAATCAGCCCCAGCATTTT. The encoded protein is CASSVLGRNNQPQHF.

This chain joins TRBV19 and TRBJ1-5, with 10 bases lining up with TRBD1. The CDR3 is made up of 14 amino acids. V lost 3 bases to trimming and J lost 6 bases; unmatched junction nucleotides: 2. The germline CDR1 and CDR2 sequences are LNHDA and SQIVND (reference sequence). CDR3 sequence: CASSMGQGFQPQHF. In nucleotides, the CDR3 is TGTGCCAGTAGTATGGGACAGGGGTTTCAGCCCCAGCATTTT.

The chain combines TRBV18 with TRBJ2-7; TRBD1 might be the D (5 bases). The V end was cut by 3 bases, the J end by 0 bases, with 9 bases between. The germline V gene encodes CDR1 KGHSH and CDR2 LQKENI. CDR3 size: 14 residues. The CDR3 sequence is CASSPSQGSYEQYF. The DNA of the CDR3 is TGTGCCAGCTCACCTTCCCAGGGCTCCTACGAGCAGTACTTC.

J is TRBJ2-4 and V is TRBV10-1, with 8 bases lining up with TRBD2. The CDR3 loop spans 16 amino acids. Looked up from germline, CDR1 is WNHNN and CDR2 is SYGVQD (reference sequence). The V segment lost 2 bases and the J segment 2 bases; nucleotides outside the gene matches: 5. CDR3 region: CASSEPLAGTKNIQYF. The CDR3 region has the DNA TGCGCCAGCAGTGAGCCTTTAGCGGGAACCAAAAACATTCAGTACTTC.

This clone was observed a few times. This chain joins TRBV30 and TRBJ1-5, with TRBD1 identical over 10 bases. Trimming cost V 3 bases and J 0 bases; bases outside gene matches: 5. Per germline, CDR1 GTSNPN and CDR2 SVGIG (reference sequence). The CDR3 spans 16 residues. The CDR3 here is CAWSGGQGVSNQPQHF. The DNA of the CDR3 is TGTGCCTGGAGCGGAGGACAGGGGGTTAGCAATCAGCCCCAGCATTTT.

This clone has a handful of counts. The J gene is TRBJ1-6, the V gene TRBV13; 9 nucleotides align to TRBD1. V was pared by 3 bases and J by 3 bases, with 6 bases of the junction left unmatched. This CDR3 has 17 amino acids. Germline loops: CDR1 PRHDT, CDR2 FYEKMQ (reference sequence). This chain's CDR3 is CASSFFPGQGYNSPLHF. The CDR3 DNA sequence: TGTGCCAGCAGCTTCTTCCCGGGACAGGGCTATAATTCACCCCTCCACTTT.

CDR3 nucleotide sequence: TGTGCCAGCAGCTTAACCTCACAGGGGGCTTACGAGCAGTACTTC. Protein: CASSLTSQGAYEQYF. This chain joins TRBV7-3 and TRBJ2-7, with TRBD1 matching over 9 bases. V lost 0 bases and J lost 4; bases outside the gene matches: 4. The CDR3 sequence is 15 residues long. Germline V gene lookup returns CDR1 SGHTA and CDR2 FQGTGA.

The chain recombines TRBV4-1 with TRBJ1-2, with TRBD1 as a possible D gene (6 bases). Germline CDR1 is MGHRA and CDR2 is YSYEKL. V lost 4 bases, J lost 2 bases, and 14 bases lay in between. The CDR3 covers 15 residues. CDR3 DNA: TGCGCCAGCAGCCCGACTTTGGACAGAAACTATGGCTACACCTTC. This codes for CASSPTLDRNYGYTF.

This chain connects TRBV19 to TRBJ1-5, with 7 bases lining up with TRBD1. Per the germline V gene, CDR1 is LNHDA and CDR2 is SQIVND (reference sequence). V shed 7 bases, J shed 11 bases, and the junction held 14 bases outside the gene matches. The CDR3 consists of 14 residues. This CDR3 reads CASTPRTGSAAQHF. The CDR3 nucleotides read TGTGCCAGTACCCCGAGGACAGGATCGGCGGCCCAGCATTTT.

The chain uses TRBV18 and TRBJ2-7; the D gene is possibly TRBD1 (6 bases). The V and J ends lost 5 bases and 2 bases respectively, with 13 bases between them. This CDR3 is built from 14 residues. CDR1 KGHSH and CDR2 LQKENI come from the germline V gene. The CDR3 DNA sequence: TGTGCCAGCTCATCCGCGAGGGGGACCTACGAGCAGTACTTC. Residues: CASSSARGTYEQYF.

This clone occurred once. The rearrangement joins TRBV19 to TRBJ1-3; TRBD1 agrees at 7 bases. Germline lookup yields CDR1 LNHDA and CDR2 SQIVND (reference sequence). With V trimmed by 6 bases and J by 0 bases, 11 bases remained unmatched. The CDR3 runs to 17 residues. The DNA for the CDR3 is TGTGCCAGTAGCCGTCAAGGGAGACAGGGCTCTGGAAACACCATATATTTT. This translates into CASSRQGRQGSGNTIYF. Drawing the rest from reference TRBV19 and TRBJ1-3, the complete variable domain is DGGITQSPKYLFRKEGQNVTLSCEQNLNHDAMYWYRQDPGQGLRLIYYSQIVNDFQKGDIAEGYSVSREKKESFPLTVTSAQKNPTAFYLCASSRQGRQGSGNTIYFGEGSWLTVV.

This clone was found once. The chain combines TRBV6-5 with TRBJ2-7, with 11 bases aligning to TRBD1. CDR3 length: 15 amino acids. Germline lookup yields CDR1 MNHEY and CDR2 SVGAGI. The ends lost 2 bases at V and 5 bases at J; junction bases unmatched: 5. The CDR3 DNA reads TGTGCCAGCAGTTACAGGGACAGGGGGGTCCACGAGCAGTACTTC. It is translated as CASSYRDRGVHEQYF.

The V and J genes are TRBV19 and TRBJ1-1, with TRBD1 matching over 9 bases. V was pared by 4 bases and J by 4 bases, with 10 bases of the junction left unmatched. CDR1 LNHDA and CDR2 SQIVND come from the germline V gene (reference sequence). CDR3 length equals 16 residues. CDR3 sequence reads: CASSRGQGIWVTEAFF. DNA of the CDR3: TGTGCCAGTAGTAGGGGACAGGGCATTTGGGTCACTGAAGCTTTCTTT.

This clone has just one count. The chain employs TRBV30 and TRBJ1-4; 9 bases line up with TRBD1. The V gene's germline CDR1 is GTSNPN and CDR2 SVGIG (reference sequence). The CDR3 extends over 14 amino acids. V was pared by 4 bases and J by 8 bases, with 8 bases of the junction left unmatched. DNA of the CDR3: TGTGCCTGGAATAGACAGGGGGGGAGCGAAAAACTGTTTTTT. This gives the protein CAWNRQGGSEKLFF.

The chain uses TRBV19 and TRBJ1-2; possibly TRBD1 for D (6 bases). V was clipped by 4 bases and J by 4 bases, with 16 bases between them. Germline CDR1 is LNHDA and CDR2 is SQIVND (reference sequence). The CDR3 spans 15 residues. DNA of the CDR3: TGTGCCAGTAGTACCCGGGACATGGCGTTCTATGGCTACACCTTC. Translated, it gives CASSTRDMAFYGYTF.

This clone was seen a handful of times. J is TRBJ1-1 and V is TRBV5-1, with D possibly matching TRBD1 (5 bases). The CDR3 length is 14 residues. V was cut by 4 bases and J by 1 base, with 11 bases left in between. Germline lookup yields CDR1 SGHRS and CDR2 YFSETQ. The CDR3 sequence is CASSADRANTEAFF. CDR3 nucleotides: TGCGCCAGCAGCGCCGACAGAGCGAACACTGAAGCTTTCTTT.

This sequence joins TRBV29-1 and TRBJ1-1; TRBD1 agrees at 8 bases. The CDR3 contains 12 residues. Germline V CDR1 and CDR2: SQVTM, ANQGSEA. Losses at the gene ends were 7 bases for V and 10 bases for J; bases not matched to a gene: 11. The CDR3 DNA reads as TGCAGCGGTGGACAGGGTTTATCTGGAGCTTTCTTT. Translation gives CSGGQGLSGAFF.

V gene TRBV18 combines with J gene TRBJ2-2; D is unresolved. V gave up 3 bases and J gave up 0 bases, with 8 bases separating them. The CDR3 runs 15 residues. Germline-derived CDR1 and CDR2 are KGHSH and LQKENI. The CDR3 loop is CASSPPGSNTGELFF. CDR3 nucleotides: TGTGCCAGCTCACCTCCAGGTTCGAACACCGGGGAGCTGTTTTTT.

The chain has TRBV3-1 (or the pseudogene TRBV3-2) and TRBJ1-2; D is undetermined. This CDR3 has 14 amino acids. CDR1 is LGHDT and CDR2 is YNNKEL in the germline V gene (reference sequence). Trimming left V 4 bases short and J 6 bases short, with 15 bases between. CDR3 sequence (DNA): TGTGCCAGCAGCCCCAAGTTTGGCCTAGATGGCTACACCTTC. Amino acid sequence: CASSPKFGLDGYTF.

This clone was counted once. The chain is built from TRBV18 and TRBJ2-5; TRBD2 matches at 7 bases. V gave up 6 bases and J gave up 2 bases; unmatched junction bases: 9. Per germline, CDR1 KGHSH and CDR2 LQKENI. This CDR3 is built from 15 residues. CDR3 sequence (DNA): TGTGCCAGCTCGTCTCCGCGGGAGCGTCAAGAGACCCAGTACTTC. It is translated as CASSSPRERQETQYF.

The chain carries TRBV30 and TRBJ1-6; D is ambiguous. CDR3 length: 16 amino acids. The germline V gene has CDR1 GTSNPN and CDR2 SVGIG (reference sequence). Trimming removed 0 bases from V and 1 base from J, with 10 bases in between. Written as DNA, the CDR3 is TGTGCCTGGAGTGTAGGAGGCCGGTCCTATAATTCACCCCTCCACTTT. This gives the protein CAWSVGGRSYNSPLHF.